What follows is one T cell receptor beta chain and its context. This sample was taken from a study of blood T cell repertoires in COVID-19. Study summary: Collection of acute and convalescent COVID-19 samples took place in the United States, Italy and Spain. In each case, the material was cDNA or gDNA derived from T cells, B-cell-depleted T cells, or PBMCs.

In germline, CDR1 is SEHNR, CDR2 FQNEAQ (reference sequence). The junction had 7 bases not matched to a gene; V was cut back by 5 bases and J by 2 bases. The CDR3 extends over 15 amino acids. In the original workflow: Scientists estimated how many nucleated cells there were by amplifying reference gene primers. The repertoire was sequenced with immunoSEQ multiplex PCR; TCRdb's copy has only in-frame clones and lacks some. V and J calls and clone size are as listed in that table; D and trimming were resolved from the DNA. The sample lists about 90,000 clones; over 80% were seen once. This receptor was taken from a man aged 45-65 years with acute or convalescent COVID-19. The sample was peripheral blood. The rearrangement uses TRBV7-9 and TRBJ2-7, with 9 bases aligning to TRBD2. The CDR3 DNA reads TGTGCCAGCAGCCCAAGACTAGCGGAAGCCTACGAGCAGTACTTC. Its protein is CASSPRLAEAYEQYF.